The sequence of this T cell receptor (beta chain) was determined in a study of T cell changes during pregnancy in multiple sclerosis (dated by TCRdb to the late 2010s). Turning to the overall study: In women with multiple sclerosis, the researchers looked at how the T cell repertoire shifted as pregnancy progressed.

This clone was seen a handful of times. Its cognate antigen has yet to be identified. No quality values exist for individual bases; no much larger clone is one base distant. Receptors were amplified or captured by the immunoSEQ multiplex PCR assay. Not all clones reach the TCRdb copy of this immuneACCESS table, which keeps in-frame sequences only. Checked studies attribute under half of the gap to unresolved V genes and leave the rest unexplained. Recorded for this sample are 130,000 or so clones; around 97% of them occurred a single time. The ten largest clones add up to over 0.35% of the sample. Sequencing used peripheral blood, obtained after pregnancy. This clonotype was sampled from a female donor with multiple sclerosis, enrolled in a pregnancy study.

Here is the DNA: TGTGCCAGCAGCTCCCGGGACACAGACTACATTCAGTACTTC. The resulting protein is CASSSRDTDYIQYF. The sequence joins TRBV5-5 to TRBJ2-4, with a weak D call of TRBD1 (6 bases match). Taken from cysteine to phenylalanine, the CDR3 has 14 residues. CDR3 DNA is the only sequence kept; it has 42 bases, read in frame from the first base. Looking up the germline V gene (reference sequence) yields CDR1 SGHKS and CDR2 YYEKEE. V is cut by 3 bases and J by 8 bases, and the space between the germline ends is 15 bases.